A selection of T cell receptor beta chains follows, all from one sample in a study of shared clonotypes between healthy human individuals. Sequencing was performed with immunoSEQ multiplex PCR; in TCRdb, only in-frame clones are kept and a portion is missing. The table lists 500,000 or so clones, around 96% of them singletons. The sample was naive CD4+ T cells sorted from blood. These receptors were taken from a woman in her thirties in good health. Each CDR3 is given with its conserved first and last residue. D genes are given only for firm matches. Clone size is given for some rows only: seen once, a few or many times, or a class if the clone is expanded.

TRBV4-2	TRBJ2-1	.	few	TGTGCCAGCAGCCGTGGGAGCTCCTACAATGAGCAGTTCTTC	CASSRGSSYNEQFF
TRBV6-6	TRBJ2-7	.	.	TGTGCCAGTAGGGACTTTTCCTACGAGCAGTACTTC	CASRDFSYEQYF
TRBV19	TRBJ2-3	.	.	TGTGCCAGTAGTTTGGGGGCAAGCACAGATACGCAGTATTTT	CASSLGASTDTQYF
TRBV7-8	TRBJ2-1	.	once	TGTGCCAGCAGCGCCGACTGGAACAATGAGCAGTTCTTC	CASSADWNNEQFF
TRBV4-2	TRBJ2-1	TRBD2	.	TGTGCCAGCAGCCGCCGACCGGGACTAGCCGATGAGCAGTTCTTC	CASSRRPGLADEQFF
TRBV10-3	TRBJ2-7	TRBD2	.	TGTGCCATCACCCCGAGCGGGAGGAGTTACGAGCAGTACTTC	CAITPSGRSYEQYF
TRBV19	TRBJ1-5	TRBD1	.	TGTGCCAGTAGTAAACGGACAGGCGCCCGTGGGGCCTATAGCAATCAGCCCCAGCATTTT	CASSKRTGARGAYSNQPQHF
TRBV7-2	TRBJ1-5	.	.	TGTGCCAGCAGCCGAATTAGATTTGGGGTCCATCAGCCCCAGCATTTT	CASSRIRFGVHQPQHF
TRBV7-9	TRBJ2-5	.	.	TGTGCCAGCAGACAAGGTGCCGGAGTTCAAGAGACCCAGTACTTC	CASRQGAGVQETQYF
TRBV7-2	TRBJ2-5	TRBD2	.	TGTGCCAGCAGCTTAGAAAAGAGACTAGCGGGGAGGATACAAGAGACCCAGTACTTC	CASSLEKRLAGRIQETQYF
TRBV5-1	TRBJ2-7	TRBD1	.	TGCGCCAGCAGCCGGACAGGGAGTTCCTACGAGCAGTACTTC	CASSRTGSSYEQYF
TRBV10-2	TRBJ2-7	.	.	TGCGCCAGCAGTGAGAGGGGGGTTATACGGGAGCAGTACTTC	CASSERGVIREQYF
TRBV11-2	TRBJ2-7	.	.	TGTGCCAGCAGCGCCCATTACGAGCAGTACTTC	CASSAHYEQYF
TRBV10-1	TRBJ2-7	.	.	TGCGCCAGCAGCCCGAGCGGGTCCTACGAGCAGTACTTC	CASSPSGSYEQYF
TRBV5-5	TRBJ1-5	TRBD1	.	TGTGCCAGCAGCCTGGGACAGGGTAACAATCAGCCCCAGCATTTT	CASSLGQGNNQPQHF
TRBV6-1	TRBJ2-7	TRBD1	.	TGTGCCAGCAGGGGACAGGGGGCGCGTGAGCAGTACTTC	CASRGQGAREQYF
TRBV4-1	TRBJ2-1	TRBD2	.	TGCGCCAGCAGCCTTAGCGGGACCCCCTACAATGAGCAGTTCTTC	CASSLSGTPYNEQFF
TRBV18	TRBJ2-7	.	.	TGTGCCAGCTCACCACCGGGTTTCCCTTCCAAGGGCTACGAGCAGTACTTC	CASSPPGFPSKGYEQYF
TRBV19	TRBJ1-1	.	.	TGTGCCAGTAGTACCGGAAGTCGCGGGACTGAAGCTTTCTTT	CASSTGSRGTEAFF
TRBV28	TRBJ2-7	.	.	TGTGCCAGCAGCCGGCTCCCCGGACGGAGCTCCTACGAGCAGTACTTC	CASSRLPGRSSYEQYF
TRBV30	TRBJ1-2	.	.	TGTGCCTGGTCGGCGGAAACCGTATATGGCTACACCTTC	CAWSAETVYGYTF
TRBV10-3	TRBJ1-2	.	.	TGTGCCATCAGTGAGACACAGACAGGAGACTATGGCTACACCTTC	CAISETQTGDYGYTF
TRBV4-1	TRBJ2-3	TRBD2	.	TGCGCCAGCAGCCACTGGGCTAGCGGGAGGGGGACAGATACGCAGTATTTT	CASSHWASGRGTDTQYF
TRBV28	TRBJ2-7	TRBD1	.	TGTGCCAGCAGTCCCAATCCTGGGACAGGGCCCTCCTACGAGCAGTACTTC	CASSPNPGTGPSYEQYF
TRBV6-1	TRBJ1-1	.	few	TGTGCCAGCAGACGGGACACAGTGAACACTGAAGCTTTCTTT	CASRRDTVNTEAFF
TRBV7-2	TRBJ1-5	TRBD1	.	TGTGCCAGCAGCTCGCCCCTTGGGACAGGGGGCGACCAGCCCCAGCATTTT	CASSSPLGTGGDQPQHF
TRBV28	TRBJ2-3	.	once	TGTGCCAGCAGTTTCGTTTTCACAGATACGCAGTATTTT	CASSFVFTDTQYF